This is a list of T cell receptor beta chains from one sample in a study of blood T cell repertoires in COVID-19. TCRdb keeps only in-frame clones here, not all; method: immunoSEQ multiplex PCR. The repertoire includes around 180,000 clones, about 85% of them detected once, and roughly 9.8% sits in the top ten. The sequenced sample was peripheral blood. The origin of the receptors is an elderly woman with acute or convalescent COVID-19. The conserved cysteine and the conserved F or W are not part of the CDR3 here. A D gene is named only where the DNA matches it firmly.

CDR3 protein: AWSGPSNTQY; V gene: TRBV30; D gene: .; CDR3 length: 10; J gene: TRBJ2-3
CDR3 protein: ASSQATLLAGVAGELF; V gene: TRBV3-1/TRBV3-2; D gene: TRBD2; CDR3 length: 16; J gene: TRBJ2-2
CDR3 protein: ASSWSRGSPNTEAF; V gene: TRBV7-2; D gene: .; CDR3 length: 14; J gene: TRBJ1-1
CDR3 protein: ASSPHSLAGLRNEQF; V gene: TRBV7-9; D gene: TRBD2; CDR3 length: 15; J gene: TRBJ2-1
CDR3 protein: ASRRVANTEAF; V gene: TRBV2; D gene: .; CDR3 length: 11; J gene: TRBJ1-1
CDR3 protein: ASSEGLAGVGEQY; V gene: TRBV7-6; D gene: TRBD2; CDR3 length: 13; J gene: TRBJ2-7
CDR3 protein: ASSFAGSGREQY; V gene: TRBV5-4; D gene: .; CDR3 length: 12; J gene: TRBJ2-7
CDR3 protein: ASSPRHRRMNTEAF; V gene: TRBV19; D gene: .; CDR3 length: 14; J gene: TRBJ1-1
CDR3 protein: ASSLEGGNHGELF; V gene: TRBV5-1; D gene: TRBD2; CDR3 length: 13; J gene: TRBJ2-2
CDR3 protein: ASTAGHSTDTQY; V gene: TRBV7-2; D gene: .; CDR3 length: 12; J gene: TRBJ2-3
CDR3 protein: ASSYSGTGGSYEQY; V gene: TRBV6-5; D gene: TRBD1; CDR3 length: 14; J gene: TRBJ2-7
CDR3 protein: ASSETGNYGYT; V gene: TRBV5-1; D gene: TRBD1; CDR3 length: 11; J gene: TRBJ1-2
CDR3 protein: ASSMDRNNQPQH; V gene: TRBV19; D gene: TRBD1; CDR3 length: 12; J gene: TRBJ1-5
CDR3 protein: ASSVGGHSNTGELF; V gene: TRBV9; D gene: .; CDR3 length: 14; J gene: TRBJ2-2
CDR3 protein: ASSLGLLAGVFTDTQY; V gene: TRBV5-1; D gene: TRBD2; CDR3 length: 16; J gene: TRBJ2-3
CDR3 protein: ASSSGRGLDYGYT; V gene: TRBV18; D gene: TRBD1; CDR3 length: 13; J gene: TRBJ1-2
CDR3 protein: ASIVSGSYEQY; V gene: TRBV6-5; D gene: .; CDR3 length: 11; J gene: TRBJ2-7
CDR3 protein: ASSYRAGGYT; V gene: TRBV6-5; D gene: TRBD1; CDR3 length: 10; J gene: TRBJ1-2
CDR3 protein: ASSPGQVRDSPLH; V gene: TRBV7-8; D gene: TRBD1; CDR3 length: 13; J gene: TRBJ1-6
CDR3 protein: ASSQGAATNYGYT; V gene: TRBV3-1/TRBV3-2; D gene: .; CDR3 length: 13; J gene: TRBJ1-2
CDR3 protein: ASDLQGIKY; V gene: TRBV2; D gene: .; CDR3 length: 9; J gene: TRBJ2-7
CDR3 protein: ASNLGTNTGELF; V gene: TRBV5-1; D gene: .; CDR3 length: 12; J gene: TRBJ2-2
CDR3 protein: ASSEDYRGQY; V gene: TRBV2; D gene: .; CDR3 length: 10; J gene: TRBJ2-5
CDR3 protein: ASSVDSYSNQPQH; V gene: TRBV9; D gene: .; CDR3 length: 13; J gene: TRBJ1-5
CDR3 protein: ATSDGSAAVKNIQY; V gene: TRBV24-1; D gene: .; CDR3 length: 14; J gene: TRBJ2-4
CDR3 protein: ASSKGARELF; V gene: TRBV21-1; D gene: .; CDR3 length: 10; J gene: TRBJ2-2
CDR3 protein: ASSPRQVTSPLH; V gene: TRBV7-2; D gene: .; CDR3 length: 12; J gene: TRBJ1-6
CDR3 protein: ASSRVVASGGPYPPNEQF; V gene: TRBV4-1; D gene: TRBD2; CDR3 length: 18; J gene: TRBJ2-1
CDR3 protein: ASTPDRARTDTQY; V gene: TRBV30; D gene: TRBD1; CDR3 length: 13; J gene: TRBJ2-3
CDR3 protein: ASSTRGYGYT; V gene: TRBV12-3/TRBV12-4; D gene: .; CDR3 length: 10; J gene: TRBJ1-2
CDR3 protein: ASRLYTEAF; V gene: TRBV7-2; D gene: .; CDR3 length: 9; J gene: TRBJ1-1
CDR3 protein: ASSLGTSGGSKETQY; V gene: TRBV9; D gene: TRBD2; CDR3 length: 15; J gene: TRBJ2-5
CDR3 protein: ASSPGRTPGEQY; V gene: TRBV19; D gene: TRBD2; CDR3 length: 12; J gene: TRBJ2-7
CDR3 protein: ASSQGGDEQF; V gene: TRBV11-2; D gene: .; CDR3 length: 10; J gene: TRBJ2-1
CDR3 protein: ASSDRRGKLF; V gene: TRBV7-8; D gene: .; CDR3 length: 10; J gene: TRBJ1-4
CDR3 protein: ASSFSPGRVGSYEQY; V gene: TRBV27; D gene: .; CDR3 length: 15; J gene: TRBJ2-7
CDR3 protein: ASSGLPSYEQY; V gene: TRBV27; D gene: .; CDR3 length: 11; J gene: TRBJ2-7
CDR3 protein: ASSPGGVGTEAF; V gene: TRBV3-1/TRBV3-2; D gene: .; CDR3 length: 12; J gene: TRBJ1-1
CDR3 protein: ASSQGQLNSPLH; V gene: TRBV2; D gene: TRBD1; CDR3 length: 12; J gene: TRBJ1-6
CDR3 protein: ASSPQTAPTGNTIY; V gene: TRBV10-1; D gene: .; CDR3 length: 14; J gene: TRBJ1-3
CDR3 protein: ASSPSGWPEEQY; V gene: TRBV19; D gene: .; CDR3 length: 12; J gene: TRBJ2-7
CDR3 protein: ASSFGQSSGNTIY; V gene: TRBV7-2; D gene: .; CDR3 length: 13; J gene: TRBJ1-3
CDR3 protein: ASWEAGVLYNEQF; V gene: TRBV7-9; D gene: TRBD2; CDR3 length: 13; J gene: TRBJ2-1
CDR3 protein: ASTGTLSNQPQH; V gene: TRBV6-6; D gene: .; CDR3 length: 12; J gene: TRBJ1-5
CDR3 protein: ASSPLKAASTEAF; V gene: TRBV11-2; D gene: .; CDR3 length: 13; J gene: TRBJ1-1
CDR3 protein: ASSRKTQGTGGRYEQY; V gene: TRBV27; D gene: TRBD1; CDR3 length: 16; J gene: TRBJ2-7
CDR3 protein: ATSRDLGGTQY; V gene: TRBV15; D gene: .; CDR3 length: 11; J gene: TRBJ2-3
CDR3 protein: ASSFGGRYEQY; V gene: TRBV5-5; D gene: TRBD2; CDR3 length: 11; J gene: TRBJ2-7
CDR3 protein: AISGRTAASPNLEQY; V gene: TRBV10-3; D gene: .; CDR3 length: 15; J gene: TRBJ2-7
CDR3 protein: ASSQASSGTPYEQY; V gene: TRBV3-1/TRBV3-2; D gene: TRBD2; CDR3 length: 14; J gene: TRBJ2-7